This T cell receptor (beta chain) emerged from a study of molecular identifiers for immune sequencing clone quantification. The authors gated naive CD8 T cells as CD8+CD4-CCR7+CD45RA+ for sorting. The study, taken as a whole, reports: Effector cells had over 98% of their molecules in clones above 20 RNA copies, while naive cells had under 1%.

TCRdb re-analysed the PCR reads in MiXCR, keeping a single row per CDR3 protein. The sample contains 68,000 or so distinct CDR3 sequences, less than 20% of which appear only once. This clonotype was counted many times. The antigen is unknown. This CDR3 comprises 15 residues. The V end lost 5 bases, the J end lost 7 bases, and 20 bases lay between the germline ends. Germline CDR1 is SGDLS and CDR2 is YYNGEE. The chain employs TRBV9 and TRBJ2-3; D is uncertain. What was sequenced was naive CD8+ T cells from blood, with Jurkat cell RNA spiked in. Subset described: FACS-sorted CD8+CD4-CCR7+CD45RA+ naive T cells. The sequence came from a human donor in good health. Some libraries in this study had Jurkat cell RNA spiked in. CDR3 region: CASRPDWGTTYTQYF. CDR3 DNA: TGTGCCAGCAGACCTGACTGGGGAACTACCTATACGCAGTATTTT.